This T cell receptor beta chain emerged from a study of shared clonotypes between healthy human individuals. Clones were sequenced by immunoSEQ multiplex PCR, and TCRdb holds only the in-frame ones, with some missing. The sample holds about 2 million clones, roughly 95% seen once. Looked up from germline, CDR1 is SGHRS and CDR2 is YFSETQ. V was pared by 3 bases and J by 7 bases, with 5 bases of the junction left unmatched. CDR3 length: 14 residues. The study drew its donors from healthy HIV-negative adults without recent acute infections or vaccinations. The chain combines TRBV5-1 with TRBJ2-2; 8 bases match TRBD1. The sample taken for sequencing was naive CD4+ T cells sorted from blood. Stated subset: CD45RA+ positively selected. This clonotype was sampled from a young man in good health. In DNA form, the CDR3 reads TGCGCCAGCAGCTCGGACAGGGAGTTCGGGGAGCTGTTTTTT. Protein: CASSSDREFGELFF. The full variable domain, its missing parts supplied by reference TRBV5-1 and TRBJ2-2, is KAGVTQTPRYLIKTRGQQVTLSCSPISGHRSVSWYQQTPGQGLQFLFEYFSETQRNKGNFPGRFSGRQFSNSRSEMNVSTLELGDSALYLCASSSDREFGELFFGEGSRLTVL.